The source of this T cell receptor (beta chain) is a study of blood T cell repertoires in COVID-19. Study at large: Sources were T cells, B-cell-depleted T cells, or PBMCs; the material itself was cDNA or gDNA.

Trimming at V came to 4 bases and at J to 11 bases, leaving 2 bases not matched to a gene. The CDR3 has 13 residues. TCRdb's table, derived via immunoSEQ multiplex PCR, lists solely in-frame clones and lacks some. The sample contains 80,000 to 100,000 clones, roughly 80% of which appear only once. This clone was observed a handful of times. The V call is TRBV12-3 or TRBV12-4, the J call TRBJ2-3; 14 bases align to TRBD2. Sequences were obtained from peripheral blood. The receptor comes from a man between 60 and 75 years old with acute or convalescent COVID-19. Written as DNA, the CDR3 is TGTGCCAGCAGTTGGGGGACTAGCGGGGGGCAGTATTTT. It translates to CASSWGTSGGQYF.